Below, 26 T cell receptor beta chains from the same sample are listed, as sequenced in a study of shared clonotypes between healthy human individuals. This table comes from immunoSEQ multiplex PCR, and its TCRdb copy is limited to in-frame clones, with some not included. The table includes some 2.3 million clones, 85% to 95% detected once. Source material: naive CD4+ T cells from PBMCs. Subset: CD45RA+ positively selected. These receptors came from a man in his late teens or twenties in good health. Some clones in this sample may be carry-over from other donors' samples.

With regard to this clone: The sample holds other DNA sequences that translate to the same CDR3. The V call is TRBV27, the J call TRBJ1-5; the D is unclear. V was pared by 3 bases and J by 4 bases, with 4 bases between. Germline V CDR1 and CDR2: MNHEY, SMNVEV (reference sequence). The CDR3 covers 12 residues. CDR3 DNA: TGTGCCAGCAGTTTCGGGAATCAGCCCCAGCATTTT. As protein: CASSFGNQPQHF.

The V gene is TRBV19, the J gene TRBJ1-4; weak D call: TRBD1 (6 bases). V lost 4 bases and J lost 5, with 14 bases in between. The CDR3 spans 15 residues. Germline V gives CDR1 LNHDA, CDR2 SQIVND (reference sequence). In DNA, the CDR3 is TGTGCCAGTAGTAGGGACACGAACTTAAATGAAAAACTGTTTTTT. Its protein is CASSRDTNLNEKLFF.

This clone has just one count. V usage is TRBV12-5 and J usage is TRBJ2-5; D is possibly TRBD2 (6 bases). The length of the CDR3 is 13 residues. With 3 bases removed from V and 7 bases from J, the gap between germline ends came to 12 bases. Germline assignment: CDR1 LGHNT and CDR2 FRNRAP. The CDR3 DNA sequence: TGTGCTAGTGGTTTAGAGGGAGCGGGGACCCAGTACTTC. Translation gives CASGLEGAGTQYF. Filled out from reference TRBV12-5 and TRBJ2-5, the complete variable domain reads DARVTQTPRHKVTEMGQEVTMRCQPILGHNTVFWYRQTMMQGLELLAYFRNRAPLDDSGMPKDRFSAEMPDATLATLKIQPSEPRDSAVYFCASGLEGAGTQYFGPGTRLLVL.

CDR3 DNA sequence: TGTGCCAGCAGTTTAGGGGACAGGGGGCGGCGGGACACCGGGGAGCTGTTTTTT. This gives the protein CASSLGDRGRRDTGELFF. The V gene is TRBV28, the J gene TRBJ2-2, with 12 bases matching TRBD1. Trimming cost V 2 bases and J 3 bases; bases outside gene matches: 7. The CDR3 runs to 18 residues. Germline V gene sequence: CDR1 MDHEN, CDR2 SYDVKM.

This clone showed up just once. The V gene is TRBV5-1, the J gene TRBJ2-2; the match to TRBD2 covers 11 bases. This CDR3 has 16 amino acids. With V trimmed by 6 bases and J by 4 bases, 8 bases remained unmatched. Germline V gene data show CDR1 as SGHRS and CDR2 as YFSETQ. The CDR3 loop is CASTLPGTSGTGELFF. CDR3 DNA sequence: TGCGCCAGCACCCTACCTGGGACTAGCGGCACCGGGGAGCTGTTTTTT.

This chain joins TRBV5-8 and TRBJ2-7, with D perhaps TRBD1 (5 bases). Germline V CDR1 and CDR2: SGHTS, YDEGEE. The CDR3 totals 15 residues. V lost 4 bases and J 1 base, leaving 15 bases between the germline ends. CDR3: CASSRDSHNSYEQYF. The CDR3 DNA reads as TGTGCCAGCAGCCGCGACAGCCACAATTCCTACGAGCAGTACTTC.

The V and J genes are TRBV7-2 and TRBJ2-3; TRBD2 is a possible D gene (9 bases). The CDR3 totals 17 residues. Per germline, CDR1 SGHTA and CDR2 FQGNSA. Trimming shortened V by 1 base and J by 3 bases, and 17 bases separated the two germline ends. The CDR3 DNA reads as TGTGCCAGCAGCTTAGGGCCTAGCGGGACAGGAACAGATACGCAGTATTTT. Translated, it gives CASSLGPSGTGTDTQYF. The full variable domain, with the rest looked up from reference TRBV7-2 and TRBJ2-3, is GAGVSQSPSNKVTEKGKDVELRCDPISGHTALYWYRQSLGQGLEFLIYFQGNSAPDKSGLPSDRFSAERTGGSVSTLTIQRTQQEDSAVYLCASSLGPSGTGTDTQYFGPGTRLTVL.

V usage is TRBV11-1 and J usage is TRBJ2-1; maybe TRBD1 (6 bases). CDR1 is SGHAT, CDR2 FQDESV, per germline (reference sequence). CDR3 length equals 16 residues. Trimming took off 4 bases at V and 0 bases at J, with 13 bases between the two ends. In DNA form, the CDR3 reads TGTGCCAGCAGCTCGCGACAGGCAAACTCCTACAATGAGCAGTTCTTC. Protein: CASSSRQANSYNEQFF.

This chain connects TRBV7-2 to TRBJ2-7, with D maybe TRBD2 (6 bases). This CDR3 contains 13 residues. The ends were cut back, 5 bases at V and 7 bases at J, with 15 bases in the middle. The germline CDR1 and CDR2 sequences are SGHTA and FQGNSA. The CDR3 protein is CASSRLRAGEQYF. The CDR3 DNA follows: TGTGCCAGCAGCCGCCTCAGGGCGGGGGAGCAGTACTTC.

The chain couples TRBV12-1 to TRBJ1-5; no check of the table's D call, TRBD1, against the DNA was made. TRBV12-1 is flagged as a pseudogene. CDR3 length equals 14 residues. The DNA of the CDR3 is TGTGCCAGCAGCTTAGGGGGTAACAATCAGCCCCAGCATTTT. Translated, it gives CASSLGGNNQPQHF.

The J gene is TRBJ2-7, the V gene TRBV6-6; 11 bases align to TRBD2. J lost 2 bases, V lost 4 bases, and 7 bases had no gene match. This CDR3 comprises 16 residues. Germline CDR1 MNHNY, CDR2 SVGAGI (reference sequence). CDR3 residues: CASSSQTSGDPYEQYF. The CDR3 DNA reads as TGTGCCAGCAGTTCCCAGACTAGCGGGGACCCCTACGAGCAGTACTTC.

V usage is TRBV27 and J usage is TRBJ2-7; tentative D call: TRBD1 (7 bases). Germline V gives CDR1 MNHEY, CDR2 SMNVEV (reference sequence). The CDR3 runs to 15 residues. V lost 4 bases and J lost 4, with 17 bases in between. The CDR3 nucleotides read TGTGCCAGCAGTTCCGCGGGGACAGCACTTTACGAGCAGTACTTC. This gives the protein CASSSAGTALYEQYF.

The rearrangement links TRBV10-3 to TRBJ1-1, with unresolved D. Trimming pared 10 bases from V and 1 base from J, leaving 19 bases between. Germline-derived CDR1 and CDR2 are ENHRY and SYGVKD. The length of the CDR3 is 15 residues. The CDR3 DNA sequence: TGTGCCACCTCAGACGGCACAAATTCGAACACTGAAGCTTTCTTT. It yields the protein CATSDGTNSNTEAFF.

J is TRBJ2-6 and V is TRBV7-2, with 9 bases fitting TRBD1. Per germline, CDR1 SGHTA and CDR2 FQGNSA. The J segment lost 2 bases and the V segment lost 6 bases, leaving 14 bases of the junction unmatched. The CDR3 is made up of 19 amino acids. CDR3 sequence: CASSKQGAFSVAGANVLTF. In nucleotides, the CDR3 is TGTGCCAGCAGTAAACAGGGGGCGTTTTCTGTCGCTGGGGCCAACGTCCTGACTTTC.

This clone was seen only a few times. V and J are TRBV5-1 and TRBJ1-1; D is unclear. The germline V gene has CDR1 SGHRS and CDR2 YFSETQ. Trimming shortened V by 1 base and J by 6 bases, and 13 bases separated the two germline ends. This CDR3 has 14 amino acids. The CDR3, as DNA: TGCGCCAGCAGCTTGTTATGGCGGAGCCCTGAAGCTTTCTTT. This translates into CASSLLWRSPEAFF.

The chain couples TRBV18 to TRBJ2-5; 9 bases line up with TRBD1. The CDR3 runs to 14 residues. The V gene's germline CDR1 is KGHSH and CDR2 LQKENI. V lost 2 bases, J lost 7 bases, and 5 bases stayed unmatched. CDR3 sequence: CASSPGTGSGTQYF. The CDR3 DNA sequence: TGTGCCAGCTCACCAGGGACAGGGTCGGGGACCCAGTACTTC.

V is TRBV7-2 and J is TRBJ2-1; tentative D call: TRBD1 (5 bases). Trimming took off 1 base at V and 9 bases at J, with 13 bases between the two ends. Per germline, CDR1 SGHTA and CDR2 FQGNSA. This CDR3 spans 14 amino acids. The CDR3 reads CASSLGPQRGEQFF. The CDR3 nucleotides read TGTGCCAGCAGCTTAGGCCCCCAAAGGGGTGAGCAGTTCTTC.

This clone was detected only a few times. The V gene is TRBV29-1, the J gene TRBJ1-5; D is unclear. V lost 5 bases and J lost 7, with 15 bases in between. Germline V gives CDR1 SQVTM, CDR2 ANQGSEA. The CDR3 covers 13 residues. Here the CDR3 DNA reads TGCAGCGTTAGGGTGATAAATGGGCAGCCCCAGCATTTT. Amino acids: CSVRVINGQPQHF.

About this clone: Other DNA sequences in this sample translate to the same CDR3. The chain recombines TRBV18 with TRBJ2-1, with TRBD2 as a possible D gene (5 bases). V lost 1 base and J 0 bases, leaving 7 bases between the germline ends. The CDR3 loop spans 15 amino acids. Germline V lookup: CDR1 KGHSH, CDR2 LQKENI. This chain's CDR3 is CASSPLSGSYNEQFF. The CDR3 region has the DNA TGTGCCAGCTCACCACTCAGCGGCTCCTACAATGAGCAGTTCTTC.

This clone was seen a single time. The rearrangement uses TRBV10-3 and TRBJ1-4; TRBD1 aligns across 10 bases. CDR3 length: 16 residues. The V and J ends lost 3 bases and 3 bases, in that order; junction bases with no gene match: 4. CDR1 ENHRY and CDR2 SYGVKD come from the germline V gene. CDR3 protein: CAISDRGQGANEKLFF. DNA of the CDR3: TGTGCCATCAGTGATCGCGGACAGGGGGCTAATGAAAAACTGTTTTTT.

The chain couples TRBV5-4 to TRBJ2-1, with 7 bases fitting TRBD1. There are 15 residues in the CDR3. V was pared by 6 bases and J by 2 bases, with 8 bases of the junction left unmatched. Germline CDR1 SGHNT, CDR2 YYREEE (reference sequence). In DNA, the CDR3 is TGTGCCAGCACCGGGGAGACAGGGCCCTACAATGAGCAGTTCTTC. It encodes CASTGETGPYNEQFF.

The chain joins TRBV9 to TRBJ2-7, with D possibly called TRBD1 or TRBD2 (5 bases each). CDR1 is SGDLS and CDR2 is YYNGEE in the germline V gene. V was clipped by 8 bases and J by 4 bases, with 13 bases between them. This CDR3 is built from 12 residues. The CDR3 is CARGDRIYEQYF. DNA for the CDR3: TGTGCCAGGGGAGACAGAATTTACGAGCAGTACTTC.

The rearrangement links TRBV5-1 to TRBJ2-3; 7 nucleotides match TRBD2. The CDR3 runs to 13 residues. Germline V lookup: CDR1 SGHRS, CDR2 YFSETQ. V lost 5 bases, J lost 6 bases, and 6 bases stayed unmatched. The CDR3 loop is CASRPGGGDTQYF. Written as DNA, the CDR3 is TGCGCCAGCAGACCCGGGGGAGGGGATACGCAGTATTTT.

V and J are TRBV7-3 and TRBJ1-2, with a tentative D call TRBD1 (6 bases). CDR3 length: 16 residues. The V and J ends lost 1 base and 8 bases respectively, with 20 bases between them. CDR1 is SGHTA and CDR2 is FQGTGA in the germline V gene. The CDR3 nucleotides read TGTGCCAGCAGCTTAATGATACTACAACAGGGCATCGGCTACACCTTC. Translation: CASSLMILQQGIGYTF.

The genes are TRBV11-2 and TRBJ2-7; TRBD2 might be the D (5 bases). V was pared by 3 bases and J by 7 bases, with 13 bases between. This CDR3 is 13 amino acids long. In germline, CDR1 is SGHAT, CDR2 FQNNGV. The CDR3 spells CASSFSASGEQYF. CDR3 nucleotides: TGTGCCAGCAGCTTCAGTGCTTCGGGGGAGCAGTACTTC. Looking up the rest from reference TRBV11-2 and TRBJ2-7 gives the full variable domain: EAGVAQSPRYKIIEKRQSVAFWCNPISGHATLYWYQQILGQGPKLLIQFQNNGVVDDSQLPKDRFSAERLKGVDSTLKIQPAKLEDSAVYLCASSFSASGEQYFGPGTRLTVT.

This chain uses TRBV15 with TRBJ2-7; 9 bases match TRBD1. V was clipped by 0 bases and J by 4 bases; unmatched bases: 7. The CDR3 loop spans 16 amino acids. Germline V CDR1 and CDR2: LNHNV, YYDKDF (reference sequence). The CDR3 reads CATSRDIDRGLYEQYF. The CDR3 nucleotides are TGTGCCACCAGCAGAGATATTGACAGGGGGTTGTACGAGCAGTACTTC.